Following are 4 T cell receptor beta chains from one sample sequenced in a study of T cell responses to AZD1222 COVID-19 vaccine. Assay: immunoSEQ multiplex PCR; the TCRdb copy retains only in-frame clones and omits some. The repertoire holds 90,000 to 120,000 clones, with 85% to 90% as singletons. The sample consisted of peripheral blood, taken on day 0 of AZD1222 vaccination. These receptors were obtained from an adult in good health.

The rearrangement uses TRBV19 and TRBJ1-2, with D possibly TRBD1 on 5 matching bases. V gave up 3 bases and J gave up 2 bases, with 10 bases separating them. There are 14 residues in the CDR3. Germline assignment: CDR1 LNHDA and CDR2 SQIVND (reference sequence). The CDR3 region is CASSIFRDNYGYTF. The CDR3 bases are TGTGCCAGTAGTATCTTCCGGGACAACTATGGCTACACCTTC.

V and J are TRBV27 and TRBJ1-2, with TRBD1 matching 8 bases. V gave up 5 bases and J gave up 2 bases; unmatched junction bases: 7. CDR1 is MNHEY and CDR2 is SMNVEV in the germline V gene (reference sequence). The CDR3 sequence is 15 residues long. The CDR3 nucleotides read TGTGCCAGCAGTCCGATGGGACAGGAAAACTATGGCTACACCTTC. This sequence encodes CASSPMGQENYGYTF.

The chain combines TRBV11-1 with TRBJ1-3, with TRBD1 matching over 9 bases. The germline V gene has CDR1 SGHAT and CDR2 FQDESV (reference sequence). This CDR3 region has 15 residues. Unmatched junction bases numbered 5, after V lost 5 bases and J lost 3 bases. CDR3 sequence: CASSGTGGIGNTIYF. In DNA form, the CDR3 reads TGTGCCAGCAGCGGCACAGGGGGCATTGGAAACACCATATATTTT.

The sample holds a few counts of this clone. The gene calls are TRBV7-8 and TRBJ1-5, with D unclear. The CDR3 is 13 amino acids. V was pared by 5 bases and J by 4 bases, with 9 bases between. CDR1 and CDR2 (germline): SGHVS, FQNEAQ. CDR3 sequence reads: CASSAGRNQPQHF. The CDR3, as DNA: TGTGCCAGCAGCGCAGGACGGAATCAGCCCCAGCATTTT.